The T cell receptor beta chain under discussion was sequenced for a study of cytomegalovirus exposure and HLA in healthy donors. Study outcomes and limitations: Highly shared sequence variants in one cluster were likely a sequencing artifact.

Remarks on this clone: Its antigen is undetermined.

The primer mix had 60 Vbeta and 13 Jbeta primers. Some clones are missing from TCRdb's copy, which holds only in-frame ones; the method was immunoSEQ multiplex PCR. The sample gives about 200,000 clones, about 86% of which show up once; approximately 0.31% is in the top ten. The CDR3 covers 18 residues. Germline V gene lookup returns CDR1 MDHEN and CDR2 SYDVKM. Trimming cost V 5 bases and J 4 bases; bases outside gene matches: 15. Sequenced input: PBMCs. The source is a woman aged 30 to 39 in good health and CMV-seronegative. The genes are TRBV28 and TRBJ2-3; the match to TRBD2 covers 10 bases. The CDR3 sequence is CASSPDLRLAGVADTQYF. The CDR3 DNA reads as TGTGCCAGCAGTCCAGACCTCCGCCTAGCGGGAGTAGCAGATACGCAGTATTTT.